This T cell receptor beta chain originates from a study of vaccination effects on CD4 cells after COVID-19. Study-level points and caveats: Few convalescent patients were studied, and early post-infection samples were lacking.

The protocol was immunoSEQ multiplex PCR, while the TCRdb copy is restricted to in-frame clones and leaves out a portion. The sample has 73,000 or so clones, 78% seen once. Viral peptide pools were used in the ViraFEST assay to expand antigen-specific CD4+ T cells, and sequencing came afterward. When around ten days of culture had elapsed, CD4+ T cells were isolated. Vaccine recipients had no previous SARS-CoV-2 infection; their nucleocapsid antibodies were negative. V gave up 3 bases and J gave up 0 bases, with 10 bases separating them. This CDR3 comprises 14 residues. CDR1 is GTSNPN and CDR2 is SVGIG in the germline V gene (reference sequence). This clone showed up just once. Antigen: not known.

The chain has TRBV30 and TRBJ2-3, with D possibly TRBD2 on 6 matching bases. Sequenced here: CD4+ T cells from PBMCs cultured with SARS-CoV-2 spike peptides, sampled before COVID-19 vaccination. The TCR comes from a human donor who received a COVID-19 vaccine. CDR3 nucleotides: TGTGCCTGGAGCCCCGGGGGTAGCACAGATACGCAGTATTTT. It encodes CAWSPGGSTDTQYF.